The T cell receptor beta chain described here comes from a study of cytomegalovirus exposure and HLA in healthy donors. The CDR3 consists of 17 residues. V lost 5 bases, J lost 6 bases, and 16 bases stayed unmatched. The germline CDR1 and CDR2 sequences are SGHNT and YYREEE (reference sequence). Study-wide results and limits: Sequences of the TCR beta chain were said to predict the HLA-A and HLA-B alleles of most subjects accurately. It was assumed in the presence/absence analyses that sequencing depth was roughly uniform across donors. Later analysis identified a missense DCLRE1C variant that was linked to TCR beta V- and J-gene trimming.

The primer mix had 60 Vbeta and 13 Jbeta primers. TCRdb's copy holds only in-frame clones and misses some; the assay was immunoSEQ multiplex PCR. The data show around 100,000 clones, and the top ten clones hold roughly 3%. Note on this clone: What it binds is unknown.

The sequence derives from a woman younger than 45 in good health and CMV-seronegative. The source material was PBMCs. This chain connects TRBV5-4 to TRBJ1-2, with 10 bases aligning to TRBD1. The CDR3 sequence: CASSPSPRDRGVDGYTF. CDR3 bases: TGTGCCAGCAGTCCCTCTCCCCGGGACAGGGGCGTAGATGGCTACACCTTC.